This T cell receptor (beta chain) was captured in a study of regulatory T cells in long-lasting Graves disease. Study-level background: Those with persistent Graves' disease had received antithyroid drugs for over 5 years with positive TSH receptor antibodies.

General study results and limits: It was in persistent disease that TRBV28, TRBJ1-2 and TRBJ2-5 were favored.

Building the TCR beta libraries relied on iRepertoire HTBI primers, and CDR3 regions underwent Arm-PCR. Via MiXCR, TCRdb re-called the multiplex PCR reads, giving one row per CDR3 protein. The table shows 420,000 or so distinct CDR3 sequences, with less than 25% occurring only once. V was shortened by 5 bases and J by 6 bases, with 19 bases between the two germline ends. The CDR3 totals 16 residues. Germline CDR1 is MNHNS and CDR2 is SASEGT. Details on this clonotype: Its antigen is currently unknown.

Time point meaning: persistent/refractory GD, antithyroid drugs over 5 years with positive TRAb. With RNA extracted from PBMCs as input, the TCR library was made. An endocrinology unit in Xi'an, China, supplied the patients. Sequencing used peripheral blood mononuclear cells (PBMCs), obtained when the disease was refractory, from a patient treated with antithyroid drugs. This chain joins TRBV6-1 and TRBJ1-4; possibly TRBD1 for D (6 bases). This receptor was identified in a female donor with Graves disease. DNA for the CDR3: TGTGCCAGCAGTCCCCCCTGGACAGTGGGGGATGAAAAACTGTTTTTT. Amino acid sequence: CASSPPWTVGDEKLFF.